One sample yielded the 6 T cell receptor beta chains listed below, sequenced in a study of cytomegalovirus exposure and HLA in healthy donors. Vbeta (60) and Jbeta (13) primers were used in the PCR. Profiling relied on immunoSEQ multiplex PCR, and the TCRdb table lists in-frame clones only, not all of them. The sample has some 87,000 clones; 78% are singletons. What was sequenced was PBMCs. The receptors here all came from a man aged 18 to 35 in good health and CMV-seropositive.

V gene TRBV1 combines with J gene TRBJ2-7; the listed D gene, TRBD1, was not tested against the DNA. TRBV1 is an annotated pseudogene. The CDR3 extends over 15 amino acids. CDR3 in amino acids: CTSSPTRAVGHEQYF. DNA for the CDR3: TGCACCAGCAGCCCCACACGGGCTGTGGGGCACGAGCAGTACTTC.

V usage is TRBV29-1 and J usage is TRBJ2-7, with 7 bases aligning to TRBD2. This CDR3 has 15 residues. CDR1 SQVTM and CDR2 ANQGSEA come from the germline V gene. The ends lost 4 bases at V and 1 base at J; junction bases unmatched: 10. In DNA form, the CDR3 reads TGCAGCGTTGGGGGCGTGGGCGGGAGATCCTACGAGCAGTACTTC. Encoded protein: CSVGGVGGRSYEQYF.

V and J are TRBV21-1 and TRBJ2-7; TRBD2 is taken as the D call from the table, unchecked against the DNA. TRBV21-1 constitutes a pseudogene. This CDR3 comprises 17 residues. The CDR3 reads CASAPPGLAGEVYEQYF. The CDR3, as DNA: TGTGCCAGCGCGCCCCCGGGACTAGCGGGAGAAGTCTACGAGCAGTACTTC.

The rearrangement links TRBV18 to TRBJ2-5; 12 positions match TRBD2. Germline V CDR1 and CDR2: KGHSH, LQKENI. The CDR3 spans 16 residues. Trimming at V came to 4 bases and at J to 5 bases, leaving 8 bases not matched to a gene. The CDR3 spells CASSQRLAGDVETQYF. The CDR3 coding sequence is TGTGCCAGCTCACAAAGACTAGCGGGAGATGTGGAGACCCAGTACTTC. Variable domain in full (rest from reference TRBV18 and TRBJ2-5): NAGVMQNPRHLVRRRGQEARLRCSPMKGHSHVYWYRQLPEEGLKFMVYLQKENIIDESGMPKERFSAEFPKEGPSILRIQQVVRGDSAAYFCASSQRLAGDVETQYFGPGTRLLVL.

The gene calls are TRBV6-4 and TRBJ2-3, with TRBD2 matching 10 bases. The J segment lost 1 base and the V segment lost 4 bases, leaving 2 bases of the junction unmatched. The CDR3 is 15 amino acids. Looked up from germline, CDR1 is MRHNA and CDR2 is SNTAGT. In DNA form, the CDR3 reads TGTGCCAGCAGTGTCCTAGCGGGAGGCACAGATACGCAGTATTTT. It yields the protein CASSVLAGGTDTQYF.

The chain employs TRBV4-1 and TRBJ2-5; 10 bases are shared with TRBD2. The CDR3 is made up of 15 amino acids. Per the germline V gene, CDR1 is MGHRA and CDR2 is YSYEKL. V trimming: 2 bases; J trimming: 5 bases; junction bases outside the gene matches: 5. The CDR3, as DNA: TGCGCCAGCAGCCAACCCGGGACTAGCGTCGAGACCCAGTACTTC. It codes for CASSQPGTSVETQYF.